The T cell receptor beta chain described here comes from a study of shared clonotypes between healthy human individuals. Looking at the study overall: The plates for each donor numbered three CD4 naive, three CD4 memory, two CD8 naive and one CD8 memory. Study outcomes and limitations: Only blood underwent sampling, and tissue repertoires likely differ.

Trimming removed 0 bases at V and 3 bases at J, with 11 bases between. Per germline, CDR1 SGHAT and CDR2 FQNNGV. This CDR3 has 15 amino acids. The split of CD4+ cells yielded CD45RA+ naive and CD45RA-negative memory subsets. Each subset's genomic DNA was shared equally among a number of immunoSEQ plates. This table comes from immunoSEQ multiplex PCR, and its TCRdb copy is limited to in-frame clones, with some not included. The sample shows some 2,500,000 clones, around 90% of them seen only once. Remarks on this clone: Its antigen is unknown.

Sequenced sample: naive CD4+ T cells from PBMCs. Subset in this sample: CD45RA+ positively selected. This receptor was taken from a man younger than 35 in good health. Some clones in this sample may be carry-over from other donors' samples. The chain has TRBV11-2 and TRBJ1-2; D may be TRBD1 (5 bases). CDR3 sequence: CASSLERQSYYGYTF. The DNA for the CDR3 is TGTGCCAGCAGCTTAGAACGACAGAGCTACTATGGCTACACCTTC.